This T cell receptor (beta chain) derives from a study of OX40 agonist ivuxolimab in advanced cancers. The study, taken as a whole, reports: Clones of CD4+ and CD8+ blood T cells grew by week 6 at doses of 0.1 to 3.0 mg/kg.

Comments on this clone: The target antigen is unknown.

Germline loops: CDR1 MNHEY, CDR2 SMNVEV (reference sequence). The CDR3 runs 11 residues. V was shortened by 2 bases and J by 5 bases, with 1 base between the two germline ends. Method: immunoSEQ multiplex PCR; TCRdb's copy keeps in-frame clones and lacks some. The repertoire has approximately 80,000 clones, about 90% of them found once; the top ten carry almost 8.5%. Material: CD4+ or CD8+ T cells sorted from blood, obtained in a trial of the OX40 agonist ivuxolimab. The chain has TRBV27 and TRBJ2-1; D unresolved. The receptor was isolated from an adult with an advanced solid tumor such as melanoma, head and neck, liver or kidney cancer. The CDR3 sequence: CASSLNNEQFF. In nucleotides, the CDR3 is TGTGCCAGCAGTTTAAACAATGAGCAGTTCTTC.